This TCR beta chain comes out of a study of cytomegalovirus exposure and HLA in healthy donors (dated by TCRdb to between 2016 and 2019). For the wider study: An earlier analysis of approximately 600 of the donors reported about 250 Gb of sequence data and 117 million unique TCR beta sequences from 150 million to 200 million T cells. Besides the first cohort of around 670 subjects, a separate validation cohort made up of over a hundred different subjects was used. To predict cytomegalovirus infection status, the study combined high-throughput TCR immunosequencing, statistical association of individual TCRs with disease status, and machine learning. A later genetic analysis took genome-wide SNP genotypes for about 60% of the roughly 670 donors and used that subset as a discovery cohort. Using immunosequencing, the study profiled T cell repertoires from some 670 subjects and related those repertoires to cytomegalovirus serostatus. Alongside the repertoire data, information on donor age, sex, ethnicity and CMV serostatus was compiled. On average, roughly 240,000 unique TCR beta nucleotide sequences were sequenced per donor among 350 to 400 genotyped donors of the cohort, with about 19% of those sequences being non-productive. Every discovery cohort repertoire had been produced on one sequencing platform. The study aimed to test whether cataloging public T cell receptors could reveal signatures of past pathogen exposure. Both class I and class II loci were covered by HLA typing, at four-digit resolution. The number of typed donors differed by locus: roughly 629-640 for A, B, C, DRB1 and DQB1; approximately 520 for DQA1; around 580 for DPA1; and around 470 for DPB1. Roughly 320 gigabases of sequencing data and approximately 92 million unique TCR sequences made up an early release that covered nearly 650 HLA-typed donors. To decide whether each TCR beta V gene segment behaved as functional or pseudogenic, an earlier analysis of approximately 590 of the donors relied on high-throughput TCR beta sequencing. Several DR-DQ haplotypes were treated as single units for association and clustering because of strong linkage in the cohort. In the later analysis, no new phenotypic data were used to find candidate immune exposures; instead, reliance was placed on TCR beta sequences and their occurrence across donors. To study patterns of TCR occurrence, a later analysis re-analyzed previously published TCR beta repertoires from 700 or so donors and added high-resolution HLA genotyping. Among the roughly 400 genotyped donors, about 83% belonged to the genetic ancestry cluster associated with self-reported Caucasian donors. Overall study outcomes, separate from this receptor: Three of the identified cytomegalovirus-associated TCR beta chains were confirmed in vitro to be specific for cytomegalovirus antigens. When HLA alleles, especially DR and DQ, strongly co-occurred, attributing TCR associations to individual alleles was difficult. A cluster of highly shared sequence variants was judged likely to represent a technical artifact of the sequencing pipeline. Only TCR beta chains were sequenced in this cohort, and the absence of alpha or paired-chain data limited detectable features. Cytomegalovirus status was reported to be diagnosed by the classifier with high specificity and sensitivity in both the original and validation cohorts. Most CMV-associated TCR beta chains appeared to be HLA-restricted in a later analysis, and the HLA associations seemed to be driven largely by CMV exposure. A total of around 150 TCR beta chains were listed by the study as associated with cytomegalovirus. Because counts were too low, under 20 rarely observed V segments, including chromosome 9 orphons, were left out of the earlier analysis of several hundred of the donors. The 87-base-pair reads could not distinguish some IMGT-functional V segments, including TRBV6-2 and TRBV6-3, so those segments were excluded. The presence/absence analyses assumed that sequencing depth was roughly uniform across donors, and that assumption may not be true. A later analysis associated about 17,000 TCR beta sequences with specific HLA alleles at a false discovery rate of 0.05. In a later genetic analysis, a missense DCLRE1C variant was associated with V-gene and J-gene trimming of TCR beta chains, and the association was replicated in an independent cohort. A later analysis found that HLA-associated TCR beta chains were more clonally expanded and had lower generation probabilities than equally common non-associated chains. A later genetic analysis reported fewer N-insertions in productive TCRs among donors in an Asian-associated ancestry cluster than the roughly 640-donor mean. In a later analysis, TCR association rates were found to vary across HLA loci, with the most associated TCRs seen for DRB1 alleles and the fewest for HLA-C alleles. The authors suggested that the approach could potentially be extended to other disease states and immunological phenotypes. In a later analysis, several top co-occurrence clusters were reported to appear linked to parvovirus B19, influenza, CMV and Epstein-Barr virus. Linkage disequilibrium might explain the correlated functional status among segregating V segments, but an unknown experimental factor could not be ruled out. Most TCR sequences were seen in very few donors, while some public TCRs were found in many individuals. A further reported finding was that TCR beta sequences accurately predicted the HLA-A and HLA-B alleles for most subjects in the first cohort. HLA typing was unavailable for some donors at each locus, so association tests used only the typed subset. For the cohort, immune exposure information was limited to CMV serostatus. Broadly in line with IMGT annotations, most TCR beta V segments showed up in productive rearrangements about 90% or about 30% of the time in an earlier analysis of around 550 of the donors.

Receptor amplification or capture employed the immunoSEQ multiplex PCR assay. The multiplex PCR relied on a mix of 60 forward primers for TCR Vbeta segments and 13 reverse primers for TCR Jbeta segments. A multiplex PCR assay on genomic DNA amplified the CDR3 region of rearranged TCR beta genes. The amplified TCR beta libraries were sequenced on the Illumina HiSeq System as 87-base-pair reads. The published analysis was carried out like this. A later analysis tallied roughly 76 million unique TCR beta chains across the 650 to 750 repertoires, and some 10 million of those chains were shared by two or more donors. Raw reads were error-corrected and collapsed into unique sequences by a nearest-neighbor algorithm in which closely related sequences were merged to remove PCR and sequencing errors. To assign V, D and J gene segments, CDR3 sequences were aligned to IMGT reference sequences. Each retained sequence needed at least a six-nucleotide match to both a V gene segment and a J gene segment. Rearrangements were classified as productive when the CDR3 lacked stop codons and remained in frame with V and J, and all other rearrangements were classified as non-productive. CDR3 was defined by IMGT convention, running from the second conserved V-encoded cysteine to the conserved J-encoded phenylalanine. The earlier analysis of about 640 of the donors excluded any sequence lacking an unambiguous match to a single V gene segment. An earlier analysis of 587 of the donors classified V segments as functional when productive rearrangements were above 56.7% and as segregating when the standard deviation between donors was above 5%. To diagnose cytomegalovirus status from the catalog of TCR beta chain sequences, a statistical classification framework was built. A later analysis assigned V and J genes by comparing TCR nucleotide sequences with IMGT/GENE-DB human TR gene sequences. A later analysis assigned CDR3 sequences and most-parsimonious VDJ recombination scenarios with the TCRdist pipeline. A later analysis defined each TCR beta chain by its CDR3 amino acid sequence plus V-gene family, and excluded reads lacking a unique V-gene family. A later analysis removed 500 to 600 highly shared, low-generation-probability nucleotide sequences to deal with suspected cross-contamination and a sequencing artifact. In a later analysis, a clonal expansion index for each public chain was calculated from normalized within-repertoire ranks of inferred template counts. Generation probabilities in a later analysis came from a VDJ recombination model fitted to out-of-frame rearrangements, and those results were checked against IGoR. In a later analysis, TCR-TCR, TCR-HLA and TCR-CMV co-occurrence was scored with hypergeometric tests, and a repertoire-size bias correction was applied to TCR pairs. False discovery rates were estimated in a later analysis by permuting HLA or CMV assignments 20 times. In a later analysis, co-occurring TCRs were grouped with DBSCAN, and TCRdist sequence similarity was added when clustering was performed within HLA-allele-positive subsets. Repertoires with fewer than 30,000 or more than 120,000 public chains were left out of co-occurrence clustering, as were five repertoires with anomalous nucleotide sharing. TCRdb holds this immuneACCESS table with in-frame rearrangements only. Some clones are missing; in checked studies, unresolved V genes explain under half, and the rest has no known cause. V and J calls and clone size are copied from that table; D and trimming were computed from the DNA. Per the sample table, the count is some 110,000 clones. Clones ranked in the top ten supply around 2.4% of the sample.

The CDR3 contains 15 residues, cysteine and phenylalanine counted. Only the CDR3 DNA is retained, 45 bases long and in frame from the first base. From the germline V gene, CDR1 is SNHLY and CDR2 is FYNNEI. At the junction V is shortened by 3 bases and J by 4 bases; bases outside the gene matches: 1. The cohort comprised hundreds of healthy bone marrow donors. At the time of sampling, all cohort members were nominally healthy, though unrecorded immune exposures were likely present. The donor was CMV seronegative and was included in the group of over 300 seronegative cohort members. A peripheral blood sample was collected from each donor, and TCR beta sequencing was performed on peripheral blood mononuclear cells. The Qiagen DNeasy Blood Extraction Kit was used to extract genomic DNA from the blood cell samples. Notes on this clone: Its target antigen remains unknown.

The clonotype comes from a man aged 35 to 55 in good health and CMV-seronegative. The rearrangement joined TRBV2 to TRBJ1-6; 9 central nucleotides agree with TRBD1. Material: PBMCs. The DNA sequence is as follows: TGTGCCAGCAGTGAGGGACAGGGTTATAATTCACCCCTCCACTTT. Translated, it gives CASSEGQGYNSPLHF.